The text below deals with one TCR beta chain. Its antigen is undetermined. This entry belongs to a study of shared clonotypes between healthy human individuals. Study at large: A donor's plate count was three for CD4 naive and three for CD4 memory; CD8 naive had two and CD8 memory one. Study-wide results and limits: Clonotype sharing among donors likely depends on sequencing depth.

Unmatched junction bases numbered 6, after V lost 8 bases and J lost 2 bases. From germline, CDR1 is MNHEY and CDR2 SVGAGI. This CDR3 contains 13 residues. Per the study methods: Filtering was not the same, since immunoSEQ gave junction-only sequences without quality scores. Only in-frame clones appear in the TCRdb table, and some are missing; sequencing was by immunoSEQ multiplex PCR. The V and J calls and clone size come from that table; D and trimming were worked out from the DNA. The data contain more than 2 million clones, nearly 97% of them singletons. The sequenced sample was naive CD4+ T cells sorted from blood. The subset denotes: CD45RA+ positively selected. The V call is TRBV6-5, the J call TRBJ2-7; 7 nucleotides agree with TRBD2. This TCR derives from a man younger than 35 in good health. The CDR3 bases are TGTGCCAGCGGGCGCGGGAGTACCTACGAGCAGTACTTC. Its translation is CASGRGSTYEQYF.